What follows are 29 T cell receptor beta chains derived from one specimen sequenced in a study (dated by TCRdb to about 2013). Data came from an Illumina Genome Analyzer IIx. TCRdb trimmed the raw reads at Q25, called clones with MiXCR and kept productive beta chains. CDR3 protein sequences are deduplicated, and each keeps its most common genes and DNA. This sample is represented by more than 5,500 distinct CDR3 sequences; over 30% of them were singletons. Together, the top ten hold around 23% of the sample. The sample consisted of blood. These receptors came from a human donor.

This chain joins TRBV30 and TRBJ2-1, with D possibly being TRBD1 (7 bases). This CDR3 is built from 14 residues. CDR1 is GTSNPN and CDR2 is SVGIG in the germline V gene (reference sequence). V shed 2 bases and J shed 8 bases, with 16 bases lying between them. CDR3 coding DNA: TGTGCCTGGAGTCCCTCGGACAGGAGGGATGAGCAGTTCTTC. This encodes CAWSPSDRRDEQFF.

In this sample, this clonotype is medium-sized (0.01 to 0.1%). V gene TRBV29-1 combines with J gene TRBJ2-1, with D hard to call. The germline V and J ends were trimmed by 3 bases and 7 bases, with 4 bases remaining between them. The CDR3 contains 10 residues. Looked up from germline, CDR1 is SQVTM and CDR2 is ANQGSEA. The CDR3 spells CSVDRNEQFF. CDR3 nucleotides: TGCAGCGTTGATCGTAATGAGCAGTTCTTC.

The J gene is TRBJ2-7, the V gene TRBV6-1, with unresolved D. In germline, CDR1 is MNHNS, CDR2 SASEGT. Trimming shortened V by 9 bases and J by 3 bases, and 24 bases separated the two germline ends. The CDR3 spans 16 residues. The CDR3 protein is CASPKIVVTPFYEQYF. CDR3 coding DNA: TGTGCCAGTCCAAAGATTGTAGTGACTCCCTTCTACGAGCAGTACTTC.

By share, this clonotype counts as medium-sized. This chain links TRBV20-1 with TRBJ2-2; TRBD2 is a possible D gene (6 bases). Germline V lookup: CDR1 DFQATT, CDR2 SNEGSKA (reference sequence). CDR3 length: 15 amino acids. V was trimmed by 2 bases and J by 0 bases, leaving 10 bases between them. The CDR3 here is CSARPGVSNTGELFF. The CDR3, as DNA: TGCAGTGCTAGACCGGGGGTTTCGAACACCGGGGAGCTGTTTTTT.

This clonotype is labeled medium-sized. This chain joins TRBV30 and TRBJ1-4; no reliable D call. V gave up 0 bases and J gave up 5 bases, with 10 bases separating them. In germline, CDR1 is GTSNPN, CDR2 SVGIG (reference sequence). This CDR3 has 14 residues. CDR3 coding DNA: TGTGCCTGGAGTGTAACGGGCGGCAATGAAAAACTGTTTTTT. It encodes CAWSVTGGNEKLFF.

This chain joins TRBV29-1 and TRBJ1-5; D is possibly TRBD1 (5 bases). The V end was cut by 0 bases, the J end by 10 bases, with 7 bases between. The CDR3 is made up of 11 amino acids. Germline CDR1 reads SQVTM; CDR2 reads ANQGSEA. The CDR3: CSVEDGGPQHF. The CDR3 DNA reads TGCAGCGTTGAAGATGGGGGTCCCCAGCATTTT.

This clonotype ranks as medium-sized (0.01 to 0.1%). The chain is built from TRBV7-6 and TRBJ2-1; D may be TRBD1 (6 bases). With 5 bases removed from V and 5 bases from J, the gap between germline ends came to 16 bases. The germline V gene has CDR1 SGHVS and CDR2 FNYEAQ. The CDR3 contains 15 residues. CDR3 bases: TGTGCCAGCAGCCAACGAGGGGGACAAAACAATGAGCAGTTCTTC. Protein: CASSQRGGQNNEQFF.

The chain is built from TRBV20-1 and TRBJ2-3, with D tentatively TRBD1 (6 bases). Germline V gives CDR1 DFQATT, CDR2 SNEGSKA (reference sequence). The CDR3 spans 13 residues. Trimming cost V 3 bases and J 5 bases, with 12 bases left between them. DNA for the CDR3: TGCAGTGCTAGTGGGCAGGGGAGAGATACGCAGTATTTT. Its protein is CSASGQGRDTQYF.

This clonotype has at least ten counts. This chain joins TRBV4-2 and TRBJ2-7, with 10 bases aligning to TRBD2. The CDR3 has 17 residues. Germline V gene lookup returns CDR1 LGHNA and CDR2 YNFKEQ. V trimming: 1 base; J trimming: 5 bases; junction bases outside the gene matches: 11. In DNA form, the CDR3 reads TGTGCCAGCAGCCAAGGGGCATTAGCGGGAGGTCTCAACGAGCAGTACTTC. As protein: CASSQGALAGGLNEQYF.

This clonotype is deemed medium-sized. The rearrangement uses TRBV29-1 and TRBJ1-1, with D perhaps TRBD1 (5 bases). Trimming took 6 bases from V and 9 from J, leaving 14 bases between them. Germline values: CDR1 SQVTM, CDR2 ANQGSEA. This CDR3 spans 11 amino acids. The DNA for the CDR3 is TGCAGCGTCCTACAGGTTTCTCAAGCTTTCTTT. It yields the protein CSVLQVSQAFF.

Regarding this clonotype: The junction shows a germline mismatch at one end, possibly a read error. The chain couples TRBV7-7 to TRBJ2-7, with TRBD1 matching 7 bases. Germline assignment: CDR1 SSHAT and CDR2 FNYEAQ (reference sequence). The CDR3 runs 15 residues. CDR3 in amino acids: CASSLLGTDIYEQYF. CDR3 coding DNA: TGTGCTAGCAGCTTGCTTGGGACAGACATCTACGAGCAGTACTTC.

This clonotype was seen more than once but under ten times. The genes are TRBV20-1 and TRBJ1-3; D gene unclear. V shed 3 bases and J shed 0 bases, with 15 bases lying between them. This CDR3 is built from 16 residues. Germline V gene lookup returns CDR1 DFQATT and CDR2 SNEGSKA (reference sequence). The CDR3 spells CSASLGSEFSGNTIYF. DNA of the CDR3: TGCAGTGCTAGTTTAGGCAGCGAATTCTCTGGAAACACCATATATTTT.

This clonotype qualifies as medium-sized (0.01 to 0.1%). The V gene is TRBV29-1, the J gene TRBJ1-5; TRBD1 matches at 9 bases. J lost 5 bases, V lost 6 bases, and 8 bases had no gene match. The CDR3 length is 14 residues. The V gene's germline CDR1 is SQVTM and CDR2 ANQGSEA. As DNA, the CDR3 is TGCAGCGTCTGGGACAGGGAAGGGGATCAGCCCCAGCATTTT. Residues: CSVWDREGDQPQHF.

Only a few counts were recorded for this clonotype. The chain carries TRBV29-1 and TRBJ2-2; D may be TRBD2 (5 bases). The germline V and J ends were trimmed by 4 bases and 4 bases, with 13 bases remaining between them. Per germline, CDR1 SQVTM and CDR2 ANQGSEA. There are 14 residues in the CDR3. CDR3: CSVVREWGTGELFF. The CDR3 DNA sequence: TGCAGCGTTGTTAGGGAGTGGGGCACCGGGGAGCTGTTTTTT.

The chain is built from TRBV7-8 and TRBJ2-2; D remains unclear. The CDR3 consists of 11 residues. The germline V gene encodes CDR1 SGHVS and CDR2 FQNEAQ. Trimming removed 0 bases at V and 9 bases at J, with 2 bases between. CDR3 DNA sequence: TGTGCCAGCAGCTTAGCGAGGGAGCTGTTTTTT. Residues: CASSLARELFF. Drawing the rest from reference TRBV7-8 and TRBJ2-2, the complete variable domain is GAGVSQSPRYKVAKRGQDVALRCDPISGHVSLFWYQQALGQGPEFLTYFQNEAQLDKSGLPSDRFFAERPEGSVSTLKIQRTQQEDSAVYLCASSLARELFFGEGSRLTVL.

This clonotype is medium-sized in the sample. The CDR3 protein is CSADTGGATEAFF. Here the CDR3 DNA reads TGCAGTGCGGATACAGGGGGGGCGACTGAAGCTTTCTTT. The chain employs TRBV20-1 and TRBJ1-1; TRBD1 matches at 8 bases. Per germline, CDR1 DFQATT and CDR2 SNEGSKA (reference sequence). The CDR3 is 13 residues long. Germline trimming cut 6 bases from V and 5 bases from J; bases unmatched to any gene: 8.

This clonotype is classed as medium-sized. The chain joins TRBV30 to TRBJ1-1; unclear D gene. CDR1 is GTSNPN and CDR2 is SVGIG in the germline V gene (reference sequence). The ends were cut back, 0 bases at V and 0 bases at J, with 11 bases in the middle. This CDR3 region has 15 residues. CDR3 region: CAWSVEPTMNTEAFF. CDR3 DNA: TGTGCCTGGAGTGTAGAACCGACTATGAACACTGAAGCTTTCTTT. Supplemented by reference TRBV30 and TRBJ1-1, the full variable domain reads SQTIHQWPATLVQPVGSPLSLECTVEGTSNPNLYWYRQAAGRGLQLLFYSVGIGQISSEVPQNLSASRPQDRQFILSSKKLLLSDSGFYLCAWSVEPTMNTEAFFGQGTRLTVV.

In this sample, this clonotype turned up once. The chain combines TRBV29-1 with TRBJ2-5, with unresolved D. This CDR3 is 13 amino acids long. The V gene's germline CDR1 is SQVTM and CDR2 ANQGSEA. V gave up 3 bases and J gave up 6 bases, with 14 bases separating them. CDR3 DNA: TGCAGCGTTGATATAGGGAACAATCAGACCCAGTACTTC. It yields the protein CSVDIGNNQTQYF.

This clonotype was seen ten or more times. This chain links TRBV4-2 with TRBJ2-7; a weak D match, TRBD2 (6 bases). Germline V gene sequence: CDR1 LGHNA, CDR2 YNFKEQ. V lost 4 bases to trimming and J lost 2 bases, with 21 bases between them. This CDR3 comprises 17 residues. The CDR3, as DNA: TGTGCCAGCAGCCCAGAAAAGGGGACTGGGACCCCCTACGAGCAGTACTTC. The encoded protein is CASSPEKGTGTPYEQYF.

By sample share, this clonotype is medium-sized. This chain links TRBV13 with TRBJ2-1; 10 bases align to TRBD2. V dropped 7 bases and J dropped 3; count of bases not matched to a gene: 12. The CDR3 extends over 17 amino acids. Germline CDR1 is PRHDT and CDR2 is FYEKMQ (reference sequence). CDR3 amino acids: CASNTMELAGIYNEQFF. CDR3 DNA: TGTGCCAGCAACACCATGGAACTAGCGGGGATCTACAATGAGCAGTTCTTC.

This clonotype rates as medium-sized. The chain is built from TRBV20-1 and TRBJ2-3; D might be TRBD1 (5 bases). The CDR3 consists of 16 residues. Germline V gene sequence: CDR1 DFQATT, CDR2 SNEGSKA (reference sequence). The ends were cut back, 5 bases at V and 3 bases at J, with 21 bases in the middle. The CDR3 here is CSAAPEVGAGTDTQYF. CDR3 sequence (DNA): TGCAGTGCTGCGCCCGAAGTAGGGGCTGGGACAGATACGCAGTATTTT.

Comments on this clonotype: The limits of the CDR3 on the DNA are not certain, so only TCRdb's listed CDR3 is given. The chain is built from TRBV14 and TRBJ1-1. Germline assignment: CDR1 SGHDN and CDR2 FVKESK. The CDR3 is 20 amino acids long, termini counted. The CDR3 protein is CASSIYLCSVESTANTEAFF.

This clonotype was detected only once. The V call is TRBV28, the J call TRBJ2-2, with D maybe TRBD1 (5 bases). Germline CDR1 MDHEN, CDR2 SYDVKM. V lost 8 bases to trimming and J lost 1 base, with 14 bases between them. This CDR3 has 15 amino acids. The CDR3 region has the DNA TGTGCCAGCCAGGTTGCAGGGATGAACACCGGGGAGCTGTTTTTT. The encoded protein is CASQVAGMNTGELFF. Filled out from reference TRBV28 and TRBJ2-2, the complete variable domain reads DVKVTQSSRYLVKRTGEKVFLECVQDMDHENMFWYRQDPGLGLRLIYFSYDVKMKEKGDIPEGYSVSREKKERFSLILESASTNQTSMYLCASQVAGMNTGELFFGEGSRLTVL.

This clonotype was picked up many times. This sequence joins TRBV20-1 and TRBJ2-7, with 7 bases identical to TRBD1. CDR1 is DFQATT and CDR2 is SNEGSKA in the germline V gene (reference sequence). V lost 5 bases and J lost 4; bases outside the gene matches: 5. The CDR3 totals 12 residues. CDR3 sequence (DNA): TGCAGTGCTGGGGGACAGATTTACGAGCAGTACTTC. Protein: CSAGGQIYEQYF.

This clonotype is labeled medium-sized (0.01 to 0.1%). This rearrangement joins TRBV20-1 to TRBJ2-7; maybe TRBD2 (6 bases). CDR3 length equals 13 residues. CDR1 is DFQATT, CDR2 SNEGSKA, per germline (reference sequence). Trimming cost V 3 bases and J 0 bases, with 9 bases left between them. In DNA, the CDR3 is TGCAGTGCTAGTAACGGGGGCTCCTACGAGCAGTACTTC. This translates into CSASNGGSYEQYF.

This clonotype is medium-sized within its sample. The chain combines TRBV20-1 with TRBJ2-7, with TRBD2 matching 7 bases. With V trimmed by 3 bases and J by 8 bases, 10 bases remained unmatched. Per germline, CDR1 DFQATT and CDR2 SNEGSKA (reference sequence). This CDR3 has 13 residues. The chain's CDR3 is CSASTGGAGQQYF. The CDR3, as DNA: TGCAGTGCTAGTACGGGAGGAGCGGGACAGCAGTACTTC.

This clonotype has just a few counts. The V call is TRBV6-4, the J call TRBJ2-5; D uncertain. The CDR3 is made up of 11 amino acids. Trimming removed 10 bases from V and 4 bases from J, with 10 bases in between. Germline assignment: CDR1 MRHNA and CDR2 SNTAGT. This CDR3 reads CATGLGETQYF. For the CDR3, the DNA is TGTGCCACCGGGCTAGGAGAGACCCAGTACTTC.

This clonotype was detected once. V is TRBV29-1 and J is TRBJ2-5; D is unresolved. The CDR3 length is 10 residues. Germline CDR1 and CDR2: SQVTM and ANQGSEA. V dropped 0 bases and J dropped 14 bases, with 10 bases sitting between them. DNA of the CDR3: TGCAGCGTTGAAGATCAACAAAACTACTTC. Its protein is CSVEDQQNYF. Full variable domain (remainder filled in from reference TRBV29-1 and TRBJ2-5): SAVISQKPSRDICQRGTSLTIQCQVDSQVTMMFWYRQQPGQSLTLIATANQGSEATYESGFVIDKFPISRPNLTFSTLTVSNMSPEDSSIYLCSVEDQQNYFGPGTRLLVL.

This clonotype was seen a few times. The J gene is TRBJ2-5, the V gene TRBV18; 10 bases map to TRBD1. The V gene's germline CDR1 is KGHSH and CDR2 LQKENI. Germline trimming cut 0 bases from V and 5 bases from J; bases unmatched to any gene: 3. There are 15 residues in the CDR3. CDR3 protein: CASSPPGQGLETQYF. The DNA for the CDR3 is TGTGCCAGCTCACCACCGGGACAGGGGTTGGAGACCCAGTACTTC.